What follows describes a single T cell receptor (beta chain). 60 Vbeta and 13 Jbeta primers were used in PCR. Sequencing was performed with immunoSEQ multiplex PCR; in TCRdb, only in-frame clones are kept and a portion is missing. Seen here are about 95,000 clones, around 75% observed once, and the top ten hold approximately 9.9%. The data stem from a study of cytomegalovirus exposure and HLA in healthy donors. The sample taken for sequencing was PBMCs. This clonotype was sampled from a man aged 18 to 35 in good health and CMV-seropositive.

This CDR3 is CASSPGQILNTEAFF. The CDR3 DNA reads TGTGCCAGCAGCCCCGGACAGATTTTGAACACTGAAGCTTTCTTT. V gene TRBV5-6 combines with J gene TRBJ1-1; weak D call: TRBD1 (6 bases). CDR1 is SGHDT and CDR2 is YYEEEE in the germline V gene. V was pared by 4 bases and J by 0 bases, with 13 bases between. CDR3 length equals 15 residues.